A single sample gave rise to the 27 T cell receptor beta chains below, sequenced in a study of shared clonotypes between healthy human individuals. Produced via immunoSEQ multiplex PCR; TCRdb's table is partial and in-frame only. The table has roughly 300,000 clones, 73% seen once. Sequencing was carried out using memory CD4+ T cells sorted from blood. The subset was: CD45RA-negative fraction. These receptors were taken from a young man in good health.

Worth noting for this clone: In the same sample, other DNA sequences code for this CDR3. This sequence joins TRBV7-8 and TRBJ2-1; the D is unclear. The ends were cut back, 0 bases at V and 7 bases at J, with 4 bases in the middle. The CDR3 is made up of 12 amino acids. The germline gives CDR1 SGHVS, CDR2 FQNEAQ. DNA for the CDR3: TGTGCCAGCAGCTTAGCGTATAATGAGCAGTTCTTC. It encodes CASSLAYNEQFF.

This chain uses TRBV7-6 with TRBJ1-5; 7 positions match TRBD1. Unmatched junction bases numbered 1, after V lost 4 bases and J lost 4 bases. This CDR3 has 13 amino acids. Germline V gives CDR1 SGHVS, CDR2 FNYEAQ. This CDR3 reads CASSWGQNQPQHF. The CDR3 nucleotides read TGTGCCAGCAGCTGGGGACAGAATCAGCCCCAGCATTTT.

CDR3 residues: CASSVSAYSNQPQHF. The CDR3, as DNA: TGTGCCAGCAGTGTTTCGGCGTATAGCAATCAGCCCCAGCATTTT. V and J are TRBV2 and TRBJ1-5; no definite D call. CDR1 and CDR2 (germline): SNHLY, FYNNEI. Trimming removed 4 bases at V and 0 bases at J, with 10 bases between. This CDR3 comprises 15 residues.

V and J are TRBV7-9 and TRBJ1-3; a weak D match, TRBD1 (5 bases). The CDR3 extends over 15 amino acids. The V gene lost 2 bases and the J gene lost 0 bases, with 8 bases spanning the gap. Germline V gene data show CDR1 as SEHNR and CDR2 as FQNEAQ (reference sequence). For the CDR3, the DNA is TGTGCCAGCAGCTTATCGGGGCACTCTGGAAACACCATATATTTT. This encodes CASSLSGHSGNTIYF. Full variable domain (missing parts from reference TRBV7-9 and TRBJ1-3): DTGVSQNPRHKITKRGQNVTFRCDPISEHNRLYWYRQTLGQGPEFLTYFQNEAQLEKSRLLSDRFSAERPKGSFSTLEIQRTEQGDSAMYLCASSLSGHSGNTIYFGEGSWLTVV.

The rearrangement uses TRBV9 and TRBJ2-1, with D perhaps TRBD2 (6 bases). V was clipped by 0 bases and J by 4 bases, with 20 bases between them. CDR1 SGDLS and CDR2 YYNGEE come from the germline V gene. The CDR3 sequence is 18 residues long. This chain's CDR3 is CASSVGSSGLSGYNEQFF. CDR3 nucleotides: TGTGCCAGCAGCGTAGGGAGTAGCGGCCTAAGCGGGTACAATGAGCAGTTCTTC.

The CDR3 DNA reads TGTGCCAGCAGCTTCTTTGATTCAGAAAAAAACATTCAGTACTTC. This codes for CASSFFDSEKNIQYF. The gene calls are TRBV7-2 and TRBJ2-4; the D is unclear. CDR1 is SGHTA, CDR2 FQGNSA, per germline. Between the trimmed V and J ends, which lost 3 bases and 4 bases, there was a span of 13 bases. The CDR3 sequence is 15 residues long.

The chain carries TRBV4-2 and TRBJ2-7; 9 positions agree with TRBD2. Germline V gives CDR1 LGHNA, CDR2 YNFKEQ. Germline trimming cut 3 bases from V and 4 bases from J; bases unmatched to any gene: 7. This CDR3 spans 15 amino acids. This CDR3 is CASSHRAGGSYEQYF. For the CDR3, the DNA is TGTGCCAGCAGCCACCGAGCGGGAGGTTCATACGAGCAGTACTTC.

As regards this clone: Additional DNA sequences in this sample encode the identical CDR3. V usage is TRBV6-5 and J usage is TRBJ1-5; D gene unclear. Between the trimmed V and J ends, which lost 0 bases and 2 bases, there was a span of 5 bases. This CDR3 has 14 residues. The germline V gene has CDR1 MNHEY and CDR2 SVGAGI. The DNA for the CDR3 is TGTGCCAGCAGTTACTCGTTGGGCAATCAGCCCCAGCATTTT. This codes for CASSYSLGNQPQHF.

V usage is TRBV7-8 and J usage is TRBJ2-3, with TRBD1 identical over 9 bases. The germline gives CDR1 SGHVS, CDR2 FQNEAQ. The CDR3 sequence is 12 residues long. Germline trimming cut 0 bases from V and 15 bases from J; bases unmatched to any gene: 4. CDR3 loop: CASSLAGTGFYF. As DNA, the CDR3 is TGTGCCAGCAGCTTAGCCGGGACAGGGTTCTATTTT.

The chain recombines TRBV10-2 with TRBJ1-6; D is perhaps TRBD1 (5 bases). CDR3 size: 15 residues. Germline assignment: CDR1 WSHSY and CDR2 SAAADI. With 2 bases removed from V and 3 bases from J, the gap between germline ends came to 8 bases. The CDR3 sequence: CASSEETVYNSPLHF. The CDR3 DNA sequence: TGCGCCAGCAGTGAGGAGACAGTCTATAATTCACCCCTCCACTTT.

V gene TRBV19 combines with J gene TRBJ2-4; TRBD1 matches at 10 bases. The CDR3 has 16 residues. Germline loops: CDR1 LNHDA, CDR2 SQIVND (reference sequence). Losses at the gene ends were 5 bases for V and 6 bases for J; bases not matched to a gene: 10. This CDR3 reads CASSARTGGMRNIQYF. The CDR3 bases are TGTGCCAGTAGTGCCAGGACAGGGGGGATGCGAAACATTCAGTACTTC.

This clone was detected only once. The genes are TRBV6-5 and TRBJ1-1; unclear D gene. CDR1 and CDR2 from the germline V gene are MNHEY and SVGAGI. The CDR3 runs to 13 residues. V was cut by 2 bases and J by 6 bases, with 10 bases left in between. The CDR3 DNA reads TGTGCCAGCAGTTACGTAAGGACGGCTGAAGCTTTCTTT. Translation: CASSYVRTAEAFF.

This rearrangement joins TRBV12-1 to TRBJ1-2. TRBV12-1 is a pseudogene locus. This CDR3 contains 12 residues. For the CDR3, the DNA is TGTGCCAGCTTTGGACGGGTAGGTGGCTACACCTTC. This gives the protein CASFGRVGGYTF.

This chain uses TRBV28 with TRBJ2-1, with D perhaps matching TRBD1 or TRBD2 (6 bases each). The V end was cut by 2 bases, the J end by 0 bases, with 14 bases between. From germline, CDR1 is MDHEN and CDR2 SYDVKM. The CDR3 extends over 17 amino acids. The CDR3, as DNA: TGTGCCAGCAGTTTAGCCCTGAGGGGGGTCTCCTACAATGAGCAGTTCTTC. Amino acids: CASSLALRGVSYNEQFF.

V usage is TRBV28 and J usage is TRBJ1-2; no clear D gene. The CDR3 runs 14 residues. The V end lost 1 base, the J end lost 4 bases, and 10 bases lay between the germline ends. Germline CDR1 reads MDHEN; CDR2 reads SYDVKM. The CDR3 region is CASSLFGFAYGYTF. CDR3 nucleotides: TGTGCCAGCAGTTTATTCGGGTTTGCCTATGGCTACACCTTC.

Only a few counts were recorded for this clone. This CDR3 reads CASSLAAGASRGYTF. CDR3 nucleotide sequence: TGTGCCAGCAGCTTAGCCGCAGGGGCGTCACGGGGCTACACCTTC. The V gene is TRBV7-6, the J gene TRBJ1-2; D perhaps matches TRBD1 (6 bases). Germline V gene lookup returns CDR1 SGHVS and CDR2 FNYEAQ. This CDR3 is 15 amino acids long. V lost 0 bases and J lost 8, with 16 bases in between.

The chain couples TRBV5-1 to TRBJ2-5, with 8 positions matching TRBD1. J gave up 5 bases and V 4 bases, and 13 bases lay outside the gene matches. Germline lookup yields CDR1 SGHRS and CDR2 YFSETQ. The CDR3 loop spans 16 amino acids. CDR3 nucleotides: TGCGCCAGCAGCGGCACCGGGACAGGAGGCGGTGAGACCCAGTACTTC. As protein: CASSGTGTGGGETQYF.

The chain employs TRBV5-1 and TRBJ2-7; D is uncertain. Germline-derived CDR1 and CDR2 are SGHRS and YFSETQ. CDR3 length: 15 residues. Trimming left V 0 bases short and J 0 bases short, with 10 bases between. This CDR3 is CASSLDNRSSYEQYF. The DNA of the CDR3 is TGCGCCAGCAGCTTGGACAACAGAAGCTCCTACGAGCAGTACTTC.

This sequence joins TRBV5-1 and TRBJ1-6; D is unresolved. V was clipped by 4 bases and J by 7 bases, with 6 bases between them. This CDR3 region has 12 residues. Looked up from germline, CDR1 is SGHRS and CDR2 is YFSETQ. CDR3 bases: TGCGCCAGCAGCACTCCCAATTCACCCCTCCACTTT. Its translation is CASSTPNSPLHF.

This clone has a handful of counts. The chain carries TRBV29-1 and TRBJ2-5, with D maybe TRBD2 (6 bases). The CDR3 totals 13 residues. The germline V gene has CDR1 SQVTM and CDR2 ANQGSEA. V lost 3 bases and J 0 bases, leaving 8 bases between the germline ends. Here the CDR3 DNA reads TGCAGCGTTGAGCGGGGAAACCAAGAGACCCAGTACTTC. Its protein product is CSVERGNQETQYF.

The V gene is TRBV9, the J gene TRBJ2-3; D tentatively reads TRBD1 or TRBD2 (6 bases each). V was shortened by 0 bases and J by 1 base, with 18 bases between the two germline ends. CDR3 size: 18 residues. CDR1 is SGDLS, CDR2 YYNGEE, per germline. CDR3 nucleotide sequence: TGTGCCAGCAGCGTAGAAGGGCACGAGGGGGGACGCACAGATACGCAGTATTTT. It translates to CASSVEGHEGGRTDTQYF.

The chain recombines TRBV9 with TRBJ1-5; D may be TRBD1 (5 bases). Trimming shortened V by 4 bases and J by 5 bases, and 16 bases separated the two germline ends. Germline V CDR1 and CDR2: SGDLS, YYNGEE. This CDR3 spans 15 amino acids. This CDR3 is CASSSEPGPDQPQHF. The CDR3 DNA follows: TGTGCCAGCAGCTCAGAACCGGGGCCCGATCAGCCCCAGCATTTT.

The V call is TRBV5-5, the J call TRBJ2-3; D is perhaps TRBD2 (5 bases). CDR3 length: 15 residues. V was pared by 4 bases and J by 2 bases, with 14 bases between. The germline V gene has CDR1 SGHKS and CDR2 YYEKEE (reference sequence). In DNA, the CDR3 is TGTGCCAGCAGCCCACGAGCGGATATCACAGATACGCAGTATTTT. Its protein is CASSPRADITDTQYF.

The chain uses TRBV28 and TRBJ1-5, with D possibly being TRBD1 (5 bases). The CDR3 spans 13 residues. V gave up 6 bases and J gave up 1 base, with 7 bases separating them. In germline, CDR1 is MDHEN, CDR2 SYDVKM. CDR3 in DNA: TGTGCCAGCAGGTGGGACAGCAATCAGCCCCAGCATTTT. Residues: CASRWDSNQPQHF.

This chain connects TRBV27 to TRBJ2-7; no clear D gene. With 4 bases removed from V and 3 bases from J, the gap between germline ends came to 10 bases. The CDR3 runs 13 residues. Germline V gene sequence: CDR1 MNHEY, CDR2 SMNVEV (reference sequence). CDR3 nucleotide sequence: TGTGCCAGCAGTTCCGGTTCCTACTACGAGCAGTACTTC. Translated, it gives CASSSGSYYEQYF.

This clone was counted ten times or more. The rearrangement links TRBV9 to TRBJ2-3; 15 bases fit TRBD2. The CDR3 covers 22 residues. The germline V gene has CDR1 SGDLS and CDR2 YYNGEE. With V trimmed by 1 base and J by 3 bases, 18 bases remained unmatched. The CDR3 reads CASSVPIGGGTGTSGRTDTQYF. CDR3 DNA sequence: TGTGCCAGCAGCGTACCAATCGGCGGTGGGACAGGGACTAGCGGGAGGACAGATACGCAGTATTTT.

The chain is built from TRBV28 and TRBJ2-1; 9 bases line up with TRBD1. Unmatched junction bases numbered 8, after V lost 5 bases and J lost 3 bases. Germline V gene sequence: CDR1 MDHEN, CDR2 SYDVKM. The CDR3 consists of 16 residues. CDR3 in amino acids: CASSPQDRGIYNEQFF. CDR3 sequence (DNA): TGTGCCAGCAGTCCTCAAGACAGGGGGATCTACAATGAGCAGTTCTTC.